The 25 T cell receptor beta chains listed next were all sequenced from one sample in a study of T cell responses to AZD1222 COVID-19 vaccine. Generated by immunoSEQ multiplex PCR, the TCRdb table keeps only in-frame clones and is missing some. The repertoire holds approximately 80,000 clones, over 80% seen once, with 5.7% in the top ten. This specimen consisted of peripheral blood, obtained on day 0 of AZD1222 vaccination. Receptor source: an adult in good health.

The chain combines TRBV6-5 with TRBJ1-4; 7 positions match TRBD1. The germline V gene has CDR1 MNHEY and CDR2 SVGAGI. The CDR3 is 12 amino acids. The V segment lost 9 bases and the J segment 8 bases; nucleotides outside the gene matches: 6. CDR3 loop: CASATGDEKLFF. In DNA form, the CDR3 reads TGTGCCAGTGCCACAGGGGACGAAAAACTGTTTTTT.

This clone was detected only a few times. V gene TRBV7-6 combines with J gene TRBJ1-2; 10 nucleotides line up with TRBD1. Germline V gives CDR1 SGHVS, CDR2 FNYEAQ. With 2 bases clipped from V and 8 bases from J, the junction kept 8 bases outside the gene matches. There are 15 residues in the CDR3. In DNA, the CDR3 is TGTGCCAGCAGCTTATTGGCGGGACAGGGGAACGGCTACACCTTC. Translating gives CASSLLAGQGNGYTF.

The chain carries TRBV19 and TRBJ2-1, with 8 bases identical to TRBD2. CDR1 and CDR2 (germline): LNHDA, SQIVND (reference sequence). V dropped 5 bases and J dropped 4; count of bases not matched to a gene: 4. The CDR3 totals 14 residues. DNA for the CDR3: TGTGCCAGTAGTTCTGGACTAGCTTACAATGAGCAGTTCTTC. Translating it yields CASSSGLAYNEQFF.

The chain employs TRBV19 and TRBJ2-1; possible D gene TRBD2, 7 bases. CDR3 length equals 16 residues. CDR1 and CDR2 (germline): LNHDA, SQIVND (reference sequence). Trimming took off 7 bases at V and 7 bases at J, with 23 bases between the two ends. CDR3 bases: TGTGCCAGTAATTTAATATGGGGGGGGCCGGGAAATGAGCAGTTCTTC. The encoded protein is CASNLIWGGPGNEQFF.

The rearrangement joins TRBV7-9 to TRBJ2-2; TRBD1 aligns across 8 bases. Germline V gene sequence: CDR1 SEHNR, CDR2 FQNEAQ (reference sequence). The V and J ends lost 2 bases and 5 bases, in that order; junction bases with no gene match: 4. The CDR3 loop spans 15 amino acids. The CDR3 DNA is TGTGCCAGCAGCTTAAGAAGACAGGGGACCGGGGAGCTGTTTTTT. Translating gives CASSLRRQGTGELFF.

The chain recombines TRBV10-1 with TRBJ1-2; 7 bases align to TRBD1. The trim removed 5 bases at V and 4 bases at J, leaving 7 bases unmatched. CDR1 is WNHNN and CDR2 is SYGVQD in the germline V gene (reference sequence). The CDR3 extends over 14 amino acids. The CDR3 coding sequence is TGCGCCAGCAGTACAGGGGTGCGGTGCTATGGCTACACCTTC. Residues: CASSTGVRCYGYTF.

The V gene is TRBV5-4, the J gene TRBJ1-1, with 8 bases that match TRBD1. Germline V gene lookup returns CDR1 SGHNT and CDR2 YYREEE (reference sequence). The CDR3 is made up of 14 amino acids. The V segment lost 3 bases and the J segment 5 bases; nucleotides outside the gene matches: 6. The CDR3, as DNA: TGTGCCAGCAGCTCACGGACAGGGCGGACTGAAGCTTTCTTT. It codes for CASSSRTGRTEAFF.

CDR3 loop: CASSQRGQAAFF. CDR3 sequence (DNA): TGTGCCAGCAGCCAACGAGGACAGGCGGCTTTCTTT. The rearrangement joins TRBV12-3 or TRBV12-4 to TRBJ1-1; 7 bases agree with TRBD1. The CDR3 consists of 12 residues. V dropped 6 bases and J dropped 11; count of bases not matched to a gene: 9.

The V call is TRBV5-8, the J call TRBJ2-7; D not certain. There are 14 residues in the CDR3. The V gene's germline CDR1 is SGHTS and CDR2 YDEGEE. V lost 5 bases to trimming and J lost 7 bases, with 19 bases between them. This chain's CDR3 is CASRSDAATGEQYF. The CDR3 DNA reads TGTGCCAGCAGATCCGACGCAGCGACTGGGGAGCAGTACTTC.

About this clone: Compared with germline, one end of the junction differs, possibly owing to a read error. The rearrangement uses TRBV7-7 and TRBJ2-2; a weak D match, TRBD1 (6 bases). Germline CDR1 and CDR2: SSHAT and FNYEAQ (reference sequence). CDR3 length: 14 amino acids. CDR3 DNA sequence: TGTGCTAGCAGCCCGAACAGGGTCACCGGGGAGCTGTTTTTT. As protein: CASSPNRVTGELFF.

The rearrangement uses TRBV6-5 and TRBJ1-2; D ambiguous. From germline, CDR1 is MNHEY and CDR2 SVGAGI. Trimming took 1 base from V and 2 from J, leaving 11 bases between them. There are 15 residues in the CDR3. For the CDR3, the DNA is TGTGCCAGCAGTTACTATGGGAGAGGGAACTATGGCTACACCTTC. Translating gives CASSYYGRGNYGYTF.

The genes are TRBV27 and TRBJ2-7, with D possibly being TRBD1 (6 bases). The CDR3 is made up of 14 amino acids. The ends were cut back, 3 bases at V and 1 base at J, with 10 bases in the middle. Germline CDR1 and CDR2: MNHEY and SMNVEV (reference sequence). This CDR3 is CASSFRGRSYEQYF. DNA for the CDR3: TGTGCCAGCAGTTTCAGGGGTAGGTCCTACGAGCAGTACTTC.

A few counts support this clone. The rearrangement uses TRBV7-6 and TRBJ1-2; TRBD1 agrees at 10 bases. CDR3 size: 13 residues. The V and J ends lost 5 bases and 6 bases, in that order; junction bases with no gene match: 3. Germline V gene sequence: CDR1 SGHVS, CDR2 FNYEAQ. CDR3 protein: CASSDRGLNGYTF. Written as DNA, the CDR3 is TGTGCCAGCAGCGACAGGGGGCTAAATGGCTACACCTTC.

A remark on this clone: The junction shows a germline mismatch at one end, possibly a read error. J is TRBJ2-1 and V is TRBV7-7; D not certain. CDR3 size: 12 residues. The germline V gene encodes CDR1 SSHAT and CDR2 FNYEAQ (reference sequence). CDR3 in DNA: TGTGCTAGCAGCCGCTCGAATGGAAAGCAGTTCTTC. This sequence encodes CASSRSNGKQFF.

The chain recombines TRBV4-1 with TRBJ1-5, with D tentatively TRBD1 (5 bases). Germline-derived CDR1 and CDR2 are MGHRA and YSYEKL. CDR3 length equals 17 residues. Trimming shortened V by 0 bases and J by 0 bases, and 12 bases separated the two germline ends. The CDR3 loop is CASSQDKGIYSNQPQHF. The CDR3 DNA reads as TGCGCCAGCAGCCAAGATAAGGGGATCTATAGCAATCAGCCCCAGCATTTT.

This sequence joins TRBV2 and TRBJ1-4, with 7 positions matching TRBD1. The V gene end was trimmed by 6 bases and the J gene end by 0 bases; junction bases not matched to a gene: 13. Germline V gene sequence: CDR1 SNHLY, CDR2 FYNNEI. This CDR3 has 18 residues. CDR3 protein: CASSLTGVVRPTNEKLFF. In DNA, the CDR3 is TGTGCCAGCAGCCTAACAGGGGTAGTGCGACCAACTAATGAAAAACTGTTTTTT.

The V gene is TRBV5-1, the J gene TRBJ2-2; D is possibly TRBD1 (5 bases). The V gene lost 3 bases and the J gene lost 4 bases, with 7 bases spanning the gap. The CDR3 sequence is 13 residues long. CDR1 and CDR2 (germline): SGHRS, YFSETQ. The CDR3 is CASSSGPTGELFF. In DNA, the CDR3 is TGCGCCAGCAGCTCAGGGCCCACCGGGGAGCTGTTTTTT.

This chain links TRBV2 with TRBJ2-5; 9 bases are a match to TRBD2. Trimming took 2 bases from V and 4 from J; bases not matched to a gene: 11. The CDR3 has 17 amino acids. The germline V gene has CDR1 SNHLY and CDR2 FYNNEI. The CDR3 loop is CASSERVNSGGRETQYF. In nucleotides, the CDR3 is TGTGCCAGCAGTGAAAGGGTAAATAGCGGGGGCCGAGAGACCCAGTACTTC.

The CDR3 reads CASSGGSRGNTIYF. CDR3 DNA sequence: TGTGCCAGCAGCGGAGGGTCGCGCGGAAACACCATATATTTT. The chain combines TRBV9 with TRBJ1-3, with unresolved D. The germline V gene encodes CDR1 SGDLS and CDR2 YYNGEE. The CDR3 covers 14 residues. Trimming pared 3 bases from V and 4 bases from J, leaving 11 bases between.

The table lists this clone with a count of one. The gene calls are TRBV15 and TRBJ2-4, with TRBD1 identical over 7 bases. J lost 2 bases, V lost 3 bases, and 7 bases had no gene match. CDR1 is LNHNV and CDR2 is YYDKDF in the germline V gene (reference sequence). The CDR3 is 16 residues long. The CDR3 coding sequence is TGTGCCACCAGCAGGCCCCGACAGGGCTCCAAAAACATTCAGTACTTC. Translating it yields CATSRPRQGSKNIQYF.

J is TRBJ1-2 and V is TRBV19; D uncertain. V lost 1 base and J lost 3, with 15 bases in between. CDR1 and CDR2 (germline): LNHDA, SQIVND (reference sequence). CDR3 length equals 16 residues. CDR3 residues: CASSIGIGVLDYGYTF. As DNA, the CDR3 is TGTGCCAGTAGTATAGGAATCGGGGTTTTAGACTATGGCTACACCTTC.

V is TRBV4-1 and J is TRBJ1-3; D is ambiguous. Per germline, CDR1 MGHRA and CDR2 YSYEKL. There are 16 residues in the CDR3. The ends were cut back, 2 bases at V and 0 bases at J, with 11 bases in the middle. The CDR3 is CASSQMVGPSGNTIYF. DNA for the CDR3: TGCGCCAGCAGCCAAATGGTAGGACCCTCTGGAAACACCATATATTTT.

The V and J genes are TRBV6-2 or TRBV6-3 and TRBJ2-2; D gene unclear. In germline, CDR1 is MNHEY, CDR2 SVGEGT. Trimming stripped 6 bases from V and 6 bases from J, with 17 bases between. The CDR3 totals 15 residues. The CDR3 sequence is CASSLVAGVPGELFF. The CDR3 DNA sequence: TGTGCCAGCAGCTTAGTGGCCGGAGTGCCCGGGGAGCTGTTTTTT.

The CDR3 DNA reads TGTGCCAGCAGATACAGGACAGGGGGCCACACCGGGGAGCTGTTTTTT. This codes for CASRYRTGGHTGELFF. This chain connects TRBV6-5 to TRBJ2-2, with 11 nucleotides matching TRBD1. The CDR3 has 16 residues. V shed 6 bases and J 3 bases; nucleotides not matched to a gene: 6. Germline assignment: CDR1 MNHEY and CDR2 SVGAGI.

The gene calls are TRBV7-6 and TRBJ1-1; TRBD1 agrees at 7 bases. Germline V gene data show CDR1 as SGHVS and CDR2 as FNYEAQ. The CDR3 spans 11 residues. V was clipped by 5 bases and J by 6 bases; unmatched bases: 0. Written as DNA, the CDR3 is TGTGCCAGCAGCACAGGGGCTGAAGCTTTCTTT. Translation gives CASSTGAEAFF. The complete variable domain, with remaining parts taken from reference TRBV7-6 and TRBJ1-1, reads GAGVSQSPRYKVTKRGQDVALRCDPISGHVSLYWYRQALGQGPEFLTYFNYEAQQDKSGLPNDRFSAERPEGSISTLTIQRTEQRDSAMYRCASSTGAEAFFGQGTRLTVV.